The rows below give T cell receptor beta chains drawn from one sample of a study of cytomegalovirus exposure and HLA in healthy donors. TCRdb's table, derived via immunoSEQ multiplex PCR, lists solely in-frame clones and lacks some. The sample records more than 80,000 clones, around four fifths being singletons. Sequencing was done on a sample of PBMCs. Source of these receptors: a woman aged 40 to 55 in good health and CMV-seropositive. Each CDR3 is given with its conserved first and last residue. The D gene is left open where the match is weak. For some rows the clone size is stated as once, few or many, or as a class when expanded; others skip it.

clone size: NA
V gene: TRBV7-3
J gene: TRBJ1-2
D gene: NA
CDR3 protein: CASSRTGGVDGYTF
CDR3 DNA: TGTGCCAGCAGCCGGACGGGAGGGGTGGATGGCTACACCTTC

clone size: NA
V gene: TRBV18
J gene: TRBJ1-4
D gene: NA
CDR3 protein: CASSSTPGQPNEKLFF
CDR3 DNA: TGTGCCAGCTCGAGCACTCCGGGACAACCGAATGAAAAACTGTTTTTT

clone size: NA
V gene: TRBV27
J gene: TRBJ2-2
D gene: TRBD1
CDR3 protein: CASSWGTGVPGELFF
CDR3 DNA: TGTGCCAGCAGTTGGGGGACAGGCGTTCCCGGGGAGCTGTTTTTT

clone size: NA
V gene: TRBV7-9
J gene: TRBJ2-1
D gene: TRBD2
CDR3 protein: CASNPSGSSYNEQFF
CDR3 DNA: TGTGCCAGCAACCCGAGCGGGAGCTCCTACAATGAGCAGTTCTTC

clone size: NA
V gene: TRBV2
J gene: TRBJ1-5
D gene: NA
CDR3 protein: CASSVTGNNQPQHF
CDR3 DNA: TGTGCCAGCAGTGTTACAGGGAACAATCAGCCCCAGCATTTT

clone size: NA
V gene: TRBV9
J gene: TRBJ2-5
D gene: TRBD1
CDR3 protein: CASSVSGTEETQYF
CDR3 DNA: TGTGCCAGCAGCGTATCCGGGACAGAAGAGACCCAGTACTTC

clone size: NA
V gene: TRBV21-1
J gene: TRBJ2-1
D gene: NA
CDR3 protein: CASSKASGHNEQFF
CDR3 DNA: TGTGCCAGCAGCAAGGCTAGCGGCCACAATGAGCAGTTCTTC

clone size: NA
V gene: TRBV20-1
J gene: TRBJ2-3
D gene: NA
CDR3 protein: CSAKKTDTQYF
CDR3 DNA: TGCAGTGCCAAAAAAACAGATACGCAGTATTTT

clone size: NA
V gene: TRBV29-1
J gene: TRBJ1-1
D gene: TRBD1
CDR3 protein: CSADKPGGLMNTEAFF
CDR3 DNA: TGCAGCGCCGACAAACCAGGGGGCCTTATGAACACTGAAGCTTTCTTT

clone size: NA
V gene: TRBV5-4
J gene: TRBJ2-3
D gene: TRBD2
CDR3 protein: CASSLGLAVTDTQYF
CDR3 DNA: TGTGCCAGCAGCCTAGGACTAGCGGTCACAGATACGCAGTATTTT

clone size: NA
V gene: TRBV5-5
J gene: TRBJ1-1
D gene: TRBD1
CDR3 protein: CASSRHSGQGISTEAFF
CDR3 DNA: TGTGCCAGCAGCCGACACTCGGGACAGGGGATTTCCACTGAAGCTTTCTTT

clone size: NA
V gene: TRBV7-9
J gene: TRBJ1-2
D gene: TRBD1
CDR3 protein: CASSLRGDRGVYRGYTF
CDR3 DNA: TGTGCCAGCAGCTTGCGCGGGGACAGGGGGGTTTATCGTGGCTACACCTTC

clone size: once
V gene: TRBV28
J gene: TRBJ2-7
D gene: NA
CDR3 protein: CASSWRGRGSYEQYF
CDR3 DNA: TGTGCCAGCAGTTGGCGAGGGCGGGGTTCCTACGAGCAGTACTTC

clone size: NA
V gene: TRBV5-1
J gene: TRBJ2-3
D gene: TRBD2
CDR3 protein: CASSFSSGRAGADTQYF
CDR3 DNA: TGCGCCAGCAGCTTTTCTAGCGGGAGAGCGGGTGCAGATACGCAGTATTTT

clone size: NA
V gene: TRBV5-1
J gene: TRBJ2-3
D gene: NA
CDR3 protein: CASSSYSTDTQYF
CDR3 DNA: TGCGCCAGCAGCTCCTATAGCACAGATACGCAGTATTTT

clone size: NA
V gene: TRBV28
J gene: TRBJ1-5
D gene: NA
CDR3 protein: CASSVPRGQPQHF
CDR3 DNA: TGTGCCAGCAGTGTTCCGCGTGGTCAGCCCCAGCATTTT

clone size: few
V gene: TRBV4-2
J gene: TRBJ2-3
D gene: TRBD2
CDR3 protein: CASSPRLAVDTDTQYF
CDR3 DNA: TGTGCCAGCAGCCCCCGACTAGCTGTCGACACAGATACGCAGTATTTT

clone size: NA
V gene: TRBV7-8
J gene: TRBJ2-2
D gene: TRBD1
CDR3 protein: CASSLTDRDTGELFF
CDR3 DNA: TGTGCCAGCAGCTTAACTGACAGGGATACCGGGGAGCTGTTTTTT

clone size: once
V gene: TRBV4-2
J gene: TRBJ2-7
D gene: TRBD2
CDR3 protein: CASSQAQLTLAENYEQYF
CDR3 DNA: TGTGCCAGCAGCCAAGCGCAATTAACTCTAGCGGAGAACTACGAGCAGTACTTC

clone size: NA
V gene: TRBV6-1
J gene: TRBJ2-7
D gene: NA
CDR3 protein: CASSSGESYEQYF
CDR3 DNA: TGTGCCAGCAGTTCGGGAGAGTCCTACGAGCAGTACTTC

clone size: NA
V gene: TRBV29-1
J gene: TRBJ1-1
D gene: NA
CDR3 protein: CSVDYGGGNTEAFF
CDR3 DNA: TGCAGCGTTGATTATGGGGGAGGGAACACTGAAGCTTTCTTT

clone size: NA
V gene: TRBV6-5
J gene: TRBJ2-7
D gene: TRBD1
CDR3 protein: CASSYGGQLSYEQYF
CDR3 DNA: TGTGCCAGCAGTTACGGGGGACAGCTTTCCTACGAGCAGTACTTC